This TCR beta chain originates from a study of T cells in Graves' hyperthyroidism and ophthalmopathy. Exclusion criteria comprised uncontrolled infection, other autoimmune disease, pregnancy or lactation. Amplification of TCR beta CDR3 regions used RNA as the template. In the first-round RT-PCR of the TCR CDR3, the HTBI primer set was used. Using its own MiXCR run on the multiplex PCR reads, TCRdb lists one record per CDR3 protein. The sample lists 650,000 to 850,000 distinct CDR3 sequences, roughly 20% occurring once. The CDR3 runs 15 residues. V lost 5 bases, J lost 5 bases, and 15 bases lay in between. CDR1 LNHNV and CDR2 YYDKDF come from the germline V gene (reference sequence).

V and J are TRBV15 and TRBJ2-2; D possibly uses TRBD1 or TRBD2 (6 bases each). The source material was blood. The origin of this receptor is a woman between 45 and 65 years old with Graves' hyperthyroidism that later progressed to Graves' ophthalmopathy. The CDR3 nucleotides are TGTGCCACCAGCCGGCGGGGACACCAAACCGGGGAGCTGTTTTTT. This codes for CATSRRGHQTGELFF.